This T cell receptor (beta chain) was identified during a study of T cells after yellow fever vaccination. The study's findings and limits: There was a small share of clonotypes that showed up in both the CD4 and CD8 compartments.

The authors made TCR cDNA by 5'RACE template switching, adding a universal primer site and UMIs. TCRdb ran MiXCR on the 5' RACE reads and lists one entry per CDR3 protein. Here the sample spans roughly 300,000 distinct CDR3 sequences, 8.1% being singletons. Looked up from germline, CDR1 is LGHNA and CDR2 is YSLEER. CDR3 length: 14 residues. Trimming cost V 0 bases and J 9 bases, with 9 bases left between them. A note on this clonotype: As yet, its antigen is unknown.

The TCR comes from a young man who received the YFV17D yellow fever vaccine. The rearrangement links TRBV4-3 to TRBJ1-6; D gene unclear. Sequencing was performed on PBMCs, taken about 49 days after the first yellow fever vaccination. The DNA for the CDR3 is TGCGCCAGCAGCCAAGAGAGCCGCACTTCACCCCTCCACTTT. Amino acids: CASSQESRTSPLHF.